This T cell receptor beta chain was identified during a study of T cells expressing NK-cell markers. Germline CDR1 reads LGHNA; CDR2 reads YSLEER. This CDR3 is 16 amino acids long. TCRdb processed the 5' RACE reads again and assigns one entry to each CDR3 protein, with no DNA. The sample has 250,000 or so distinct CDR3 sequences. The specimen sequenced was blood T cells: a sorted CD56 or NKG2C T cell subset, CD4+ or CD8+ T cells, or bulk PBMC T cells (not recorded which). The rearrangement joins TRBV4-3 to TRBJ1-2. The sequence was collected from a woman between 18 and 69 years old in good health. This CDR3 reads CASSQDDLGSSYGYTF.